This paragraph covers one T cell receptor (beta chain) sequence. The target of this receptor is not known. The sample holds no much larger clone one base away, and base qualities are not on file. Reading the germline V gene gives CDR1 MGHRA and CDR2 YSYEKL. V lost 2 bases and J lost 8 bases, and the count of bases not matched to a germline gene is 6. The CDR3 holds 15 amino acids from the cysteine to the phenylalanine. Only the CDR3 DNA stays, 45 bases, in frame from base 1. These data originate in a study of blood T cell repertoires in COVID-19 (dated by TCRdb to 2019 to 2021). Study-wide context: The collaborator samples originated in the United States, Italy and Spain and spanned the acute and convalescent phases of COVID-19. The prospective study material was composed of cDNA or gDNA derived from T cells, B-cell-depleted T cells, or PBMCs. The dataset comprised deeply sampled blood TCRbeta repertoires from subjects exposed to, actively infected with, or recovered from COVID-19. The repertoires were released in a freely available public database intended as a resource for research on the immune response to SARS-CoV-2. The samples were drawn from the first 160 participants of the ongoing ImmuneRACE study and from more than 1,000 subjects provided by 6 global collaborators. The sample metadata nearly always contained a de-identified subject ID, COVID-19 status, age in years and sex. Where HLA class I and class II types were available, the types were taken from metadata supplied by the sample provider, not from assay-based typing.

The collaborating institutions used their own protocols to collect whole blood in K2EDTA tubes. For TCRbeta analysis, collaborators shipped samples in one of three forms: frozen whole blood, isolated PBMCs, or DNA extracted from either of those sample types. General study outcomes and caveats: The amount of clinical and demographic metadata varied by source and participant and was provided uncurated.

TCRbeta CDR3 regions were amplified from genomic DNA using the immunoSEQ Assay, a bias-controlled multiplex PCR. Turning to the authors' computational methods: Nucleated cell counts per sample were estimated from amplification of reference gene primers within the assay. Sequence reads were collapsed and filtered to measure the absolute abundance of every unique TCRbeta CDR3 rearrangement. For each sample, productive Simpson clonality was calculated by taking the square root of Simpson's diversity index across productive rearrangements. TCRdb retrieved this table from immuneACCESS and kept in-frame rearrangements only. Not all clones are present; in checked studies, unresolved V genes account for under half, and no reason is known for the remainder. The D gene and trimming were derived from the DNA, and the V and J assignments and clone size from that table. Present in this sample are some 48,000 clones, around four fifths of which were seen just once. The ten largest make up roughly 5% of the sample.

This TCR was sampled from a human donor in a cohort sampled during active COVID-19. The receptor chain draws on TRBV4-1 and TRBJ1-4; 9 bases in the middle match TRBD1. Sequencing was performed on peripheral blood. The CDR3 reads as follows: CASSQPGQGNEKLFF. The nucleotide sequence is given as TGCGCCAGCAGCCAACCGGGACAGGGTAACGAAAAACTGTTTTTT.